This T cell receptor beta chain was sequenced during a study of blood T cell repertoires in COVID-19. Study overall: Samples came from the United States, Italy and Spain, spanning acute and convalescent COVID-19.

TCRdb's copy holds only in-frame clones and misses some; the assay was immunoSEQ multiplex PCR. This table holds under 250,000 clones, about 91% found once. Between the trimmed V and J ends, which lost 3 bases and 2 bases, there was a span of 14 bases. Per germline, CDR1 SGHRS and CDR2 YFSETQ. The CDR3 is 15 residues long. The V and J genes are TRBV5-1 and TRBJ1-1; possibly TRBD1 for D (6 bases). This TCR was sampled from a woman in her twenties or thirties with COVID-19, enrolled during active disease. The sequenced sample was peripheral blood. The CDR3 DNA is TGCGCCAGCAGCTCCCAGACAGGATTTAACACTGAAGCTTTCTTT. It yields the protein CASSSQTGFNTEAFF.